One and the same sample provided the 2 T cell receptor beta chains below, sequenced in a study of tumor-infiltrating lymphocytes in oesophageal squamous cell carcinoma. TCRdb recomputed calls from the PCR reads with MiXCR, one row per CDR3 protein. The sample has about 19,000 distinct CDR3 sequences; just over 40% are singletons. Material: normal esophageal tissue next to the tumor. The receptor source for this set is a male donor with esophageal squamous cell carcinoma.

This clonotype was seen ten or more times. This chain uses TRBV11-2 with TRBJ1-1, with D maybe TRBD1 (5 bases). The V gene's germline CDR1 is SGHAT and CDR2 FQNNGV. V dropped 5 bases and J dropped 1 base, with 11 bases sitting between them. CDR3 length equals 14 residues. The chain's CDR3 is CASSPRGGNTEAFF. As DNA, the CDR3 is TGTGCCAGCAGCCCTCGGGGGGGGAACACTGAAGCTTTCTTT.

This clonotype was seen just once. This rearrangement joins TRBV7-2 to TRBJ2-5; 8 bases map to TRBD2. The J call may be wrong; the DNA end is better matched by TRBJ2-1. CDR1 is SGHTA, CDR2 FQGNSA, per germline. The CDR3 length is 15 residues. CDR3 sequence (DNA): TGTGCCAGCAGCTTCTTTAGCGGGACCTGCAATGAGCAGTTCTTC. It translates to CASSFFSGTCNEQFF.